These 28 T cell receptor beta chains were all obtained from the same sample, sequenced in a study of blood T cells in healthy people across ages. Together with a sample-barcoded 5' primer, a J-beta primer mix was included in a second PCR lasting 7 to 11 cycles. TCRdb redid the calling of the 5' RACE reads with MiXCR, one entry per CDR3 protein. The sample has about 1,500,000 distinct CDR3 sequences, 42% seen once. Specimen: blood. Every receptor here comes from a young woman in good health.

This clonotype has only a few counts. V gene TRBV5-6 combines with J gene TRBJ2-7, with TRBD2 identical over 11 bases. Per the germline V gene, CDR1 is SGHDT and CDR2 is YYEEEE. The CDR3 is 15 residues long. V lost 3 bases and J lost 3; bases outside the gene matches: 5. DNA for the CDR3: TGTGCCAGCAGCTGGGGGGGGACTAGCGGCTACGAGCAGTACTTC. Protein product: CASSWGGTSGYEQYF. The entire variable domain, with the rest obtained from reference TRBV5-6 and TRBJ2-7, is as follows: DAGVTQSPTHLIKTRGQQVTLRCSPKSGHDTVSWYQQALGQGPQFIFQYYEEEERQRGNFPDRFSGHQFPNYSSELNVNALLLGDSALYLCASSWGGTSGYEQYFGPGTRLTVT.

The CDR3 nucleotides read TGCAGTGCTAGAGATTGGGGGGGCATGAACACTGAAGCTTTCTTT. Amino acid sequence: CSARDWGGMNTEAFF. V and J are TRBV20-1 and TRBJ1-1; D may be TRBD1 (6 bases). The germline V gene encodes CDR1 DFQATT and CDR2 SNEGSKA (reference sequence). V was trimmed by 0 bases and J by 0 bases, leaving 11 bases between them. The CDR3 runs 15 residues.

This clonotype was observed a handful of times. The V gene is TRBV5-1, the J gene TRBJ2-1, with D perhaps matching TRBD2 (5 bases). V was trimmed by 0 bases and J by 10 bases, leaving 14 bases between them. There are 14 residues in the CDR3. In germline, CDR1 is SGHRS, CDR2 YFSETQ. DNA for the CDR3: TGCGCCAGCAGCTTGGCCCAAGGGAGCCAGGAGCAGTTCTTC. Translated: CASSLAQGSQEQFF.

The chain carries TRBV5-1 and TRBJ2-5; 7 bases line up with TRBD2. V lost 0 bases to trimming and J lost 11 bases; unmatched junction nucleotides: 10. This CDR3 is built from 14 residues. Germline V gives CDR1 SGHRS, CDR2 YFSETQ. CDR3 coding DNA: TGCGCCAGCAGCTTGGGGGAGGGATGGAAAGAGCAGTACTTC. This encodes CASSLGEGWKEQYF.

This sequence joins TRBV27 and TRBJ2-2, with TRBD1 matching over 8 bases. Germline V gene data show CDR1 as MNHEY and CDR2 as SMNVEV (reference sequence). With V trimmed by 1 base and J by 6 bases, 4 bases remained unmatched. There are 15 residues in the CDR3. The CDR3 nucleotides read TGTGCCAGCAGTTTATATGCAGGGGGCCCCGGGGAGCTGTTTTTT. The encoded protein is CASSLYAGGPGELFF.

This clonotype was recorded a few times. The genes are TRBV9 and TRBJ1-1, with unresolved D. V lost 4 bases and J lost 4, with 8 bases in between. Germline values: CDR1 SGDLS, CDR2 YYNGEE. The length of the CDR3 is 12 residues. The CDR3 reads CASSTAFTEAFF. CDR3 bases: TGTGCCAGCAGCACGGCTTTCACTGAAGCTTTCTTT. The full variable domain, its missing parts supplied by reference TRBV9 and TRBJ1-1, is DSGVTQTPKHLITATGQRVTLRCSPRSGDLSVYWYQQSLDQGLQFLIQYYNGEERAKGNILERFSAQQFPDLHSELNLSSLELGDSALYFCASSTAFTEAFFGQGTRLTVV.

This clonotype has a handful of counts. J is TRBJ2-7 and V is TRBV10-3, with TRBD2 matching over 10 bases. Looked up from germline, CDR1 is ENHRY and CDR2 is SYGVKD. The CDR3 length is 18 residues. Losses at the gene ends were 5 bases for V and 1 base for J; bases not matched to a gene: 14. This CDR3 is CAISPGGGLAERSYEQYF. The DNA for the CDR3 is TGTGCCATCAGTCCCGGGGGAGGACTAGCGGAACGTTCCTACGAGCAGTACTTC.

This clonotype was detected only a few times. The gene calls are TRBV5-1 and TRBJ2-3; D is uncertain. This CDR3 contains 14 residues. In germline, CDR1 is SGHRS, CDR2 YFSETQ. The germline V and J ends were trimmed by 1 base and 3 bases, with 9 bases remaining between them. The CDR3 region has the DNA TGCGCCAGCAGCTTGTCATGGATTACAGATACGCAGTATTTT. The encoded protein is CASSLSWITDTQYF.

This clonotype was observed a single time. The junction differs from germline at one of its ends, possibly a read error. The chain is built from TRBV5-1 and TRBJ1-2, with D perhaps TRBD1 (5 bases). Germline V gene data show CDR1 as SGHRS and CDR2 as YFSETQ. The CDR3 length is 14 residues. CDR3 nucleotides: TGCGCCAACAGCTTGGGGCAAGTCTATGGAGGCTACACCTTC. Its translation is CANSLGQVYGGYTF.

There are a few counts of this clonotype. The gene calls are TRBV10-3 and TRBJ2-4; TRBD2 is a possible D gene (5 bases). Trimming took 0 bases from V and 4 from J, leaving 13 bases between them. This CDR3 is built from 16 residues. The germline V gene has CDR1 ENHRY and CDR2 SYGVKD. CDR3 sequence (DNA): TGTGCCATCAGTGAGTCGACCCCCACTAGGAAAAACATTCAGTACTTC. It codes for CAISESTPTRKNIQYF.

The chain has TRBV6-2 or TRBV6-3 and TRBJ2-1, with TRBD2 matching over 9 bases. The CDR3 runs 15 residues. From germline, CDR1 is MNHEY and CDR2 SVGEGT. The trim removed 5 bases at V and 5 bases at J, leaving 7 bases unmatched. CDR3 DNA sequence: TGTGCCAGCAGTCTCCGCGGGGGGGTTAACAATGAGCAGTTCTTC. Encoded protein: CASSLRGGVNNEQFF.

This clonotype has more than one count but fewer than ten. V and J are TRBV6-1 and TRBJ2-7; D is unresolved. CDR1 MNHNS and CDR2 SASEGT come from the germline V gene. The CDR3 totals 12 residues. V gave up 6 bases and J gave up 2 bases, with 8 bases separating them. This chain's CDR3 is CASSGNPYEQYF. The CDR3 DNA reads TGTGCCAGCAGCGGCAATCCCTACGAGCAGTACTTC.

J is TRBJ2-3 and V is TRBV3-1, with D uncertain. V was pared by 3 bases and J by 0 bases, with 7 bases between. Per the germline V gene, CDR1 is LGHDT and CDR2 is YNNKEL (reference sequence). This CDR3 has 14 residues. The DNA for the CDR3 is TGTGCCAGCAGCCATCGCGATAGCACAGATACGCAGTATTTT. Protein: CASSHRDSTDTQYF.

The count of this clonotype is one. The chain links TRBV12-3 or TRBV12-4 to TRBJ1-6; tentative D call: TRBD1 (5 bases). The CDR3 runs to 15 residues. Trimming shortened V by 3 bases and J by 6 bases, and 12 bases separated the two germline ends. The CDR3 DNA reads as TGTGCCAGCAGTTTTCGGGACGGAACTAATTCACCCCTCCACTTT. Protein sequence: CASSFRDGTNSPLHF.

This chain uses TRBV12-3 or TRBV12-4 with TRBJ2-1; the D call may be TRBD1 or TRBD2 (6 bases each). Trimming shortened V by 5 bases and J by 4 bases, and 12 bases separated the two germline ends. The CDR3 runs 14 residues. CDR3 nucleotides: TGTGCCAGCAGTCCCGGGGGACAATACAATGAGCAGTTCTTC. It specifies CASSPGGQYNEQFF.

J is TRBJ2-1 and V is TRBV4-1; 7 nucleotides agree with TRBD2. Trimming removed 0 bases from V and 9 bases from J; junction bases left unmatched: 14. Germline CDR1 MGHRA, CDR2 YSYEKL. The CDR3 totals 17 residues. The DNA for the CDR3 is TGCGCCAGCAGCCAAGAGTCAGCGGGAACTAGCGTTGCTGAGCAGTTCTTC. Its translation is CASSQESAGTSVAEQFF.

The V gene is TRBV10-1, the J gene TRBJ2-3; 7 nucleotides agree with TRBD2. The CDR3 has 15 amino acids. The V and J ends lost 0 bases and 7 bases, in that order; junction bases with no gene match: 7. The V gene's germline CDR1 is WNHNN and CDR2 SYGVQD (reference sequence). The CDR3 nucleotides are TGCGCCAGCAGTGAGTCGGGCGCAGCGGGAAATACGCAGTATTTT. Translating gives CASSESGAAGNTQYF.

This clonotype was seen more than once but under ten times. The J gene is TRBJ2-1, the V gene TRBV12-3 or TRBV12-4; TRBD1 is a possible D gene (6 bases). The DNA matches TRBJ2-7 better at its end, which makes the J call doubtful. The CDR3 runs 16 residues. As DNA, the CDR3 is TGTGCCAGCAGCGGGTCCGGGACAAGCTCCTACAATGAGCAGTACTTC. Residues: CASSGSGTSSYNEQYF.

This sequence joins TRBV5-6 and TRBJ2-7; D not certain. The ends were cut back, 2 bases at V and 0 bases at J, with 6 bases in the middle. The CDR3 is made up of 13 amino acids. In germline, CDR1 is SGHDT, CDR2 YYEEEE. This chain's CDR3 is CASSFRDSYEQYF. The CDR3 nucleotides read TGTGCCAGCAGCTTTAGGGACTCCTACGAGCAGTACTTC.

V gene TRBV20-1 combines with J gene TRBJ2-7; TRBD1 agrees at 7 bases. The trim removed 3 bases at V and 2 bases at J, leaving 7 bases unmatched. CDR1 DFQATT and CDR2 SNEGSKA come from the germline V gene (reference sequence). The CDR3 consists of 14 residues. The CDR3 here is CSASPRDRTYEQYF. The CDR3 bases are TGCAGTGCTAGTCCCCGGGACAGAACCTACGAGCAGTACTTC.

The rearrangement uses TRBV20-1 and TRBJ1-1; D gene ambiguous. The CDR3 totals 14 residues. The germline V and J ends were trimmed by 1 base and 12 bases, with 21 bases remaining between them. Germline CDR1 is DFQATT and CDR2 is SNEGSKA (reference sequence). In nucleotides, the CDR3 is TGCAGTGCTAGAGCTTCGAAGAGCACGACGTTGTCTTTCTTT. Protein: CSARASKSTTLSFF.

DNA for the CDR3: TGTGCCAGCAGCCCGGGACTAGTCCTCCACAATGAGCAGTTCTTC. The encoded protein is CASSPGLVLHNEQFF. The chain recombines TRBV6-5 with TRBJ2-1, with 8 nucleotides matching TRBD2. V was clipped by 6 bases and J by 5 bases; unmatched bases: 9. Germline loops: CDR1 MNHEY, CDR2 SVGAGI. CDR3 length equals 15 residues.

The chain is built from TRBV29-1 and TRBJ1-2; 7 positions match TRBD1. V was pared by 7 bases and J by 2 bases, with 4 bases of the junction left unmatched. CDR3 length: 12 residues. Germline CDR1 SQVTM, CDR2 ANQGSEA. The CDR3 bases are TGCAGCGGGCAACAGGGGAACTATGGCTACACCTTC. It specifies CSGQQGNYGYTF. Together with reference TRBV29-1 and TRBJ1-2, the CDR3 gives the full variable domain: SAVISQKPSRDICQRGTSLTIQCQVDSQVTMMFWYRQQPGQSLTLIATANQGSEATYESGFVIDKFPISRPNLTFSTLTVSNMSPEDSSIYLCSGQQGNYGYTFGSGTRLTVV.

This clonotype was counted only a few times. V and J are TRBV12-3 or TRBV12-4 and TRBJ2-3, with 14 bases aligning to TRBD2. The CDR3 is 17 residues long. Germline trimming cut 5 bases from V and 1 base from J; bases unmatched to any gene: 5. CDR3 residues: CASSPRGLAGGTDTQYF. The CDR3 nucleotides read TGTGCCAGCAGTCCTCGGGGACTAGCGGGGGGCACAGATACGCAGTATTTT.

The gene calls are TRBV5-5 and TRBJ2-7; D is perhaps TRBD2 (5 bases). The germline gives CDR1 SGHKS, CDR2 YYEKEE (reference sequence). The CDR3 is made up of 15 amino acids. Between the trimmed V and J ends, which lost 2 bases and 1 base, there was a span of 13 bases. CDR3 coding DNA: TGTGCCAGCAGCTTTCGAGGGAACCCATCCTACGAGCAGTACTTC. Protein sequence: CASSFRGNPSYEQYF.

The chain links TRBV25-1 to TRBJ1-1, with D possibly being TRBD1 (5 bases). The CDR3 extends over 15 amino acids. Germline CDR1 and CDR2: MGHDK and SYGVNS. V was clipped by 3 bases and J by 0 bases, with 11 bases between them. Here the CDR3 reads CASSEVGRVNTEAFF. In nucleotides, the CDR3 is TGTGCCAGCAGTGAGGTAGGCAGGGTGAACACTGAAGCTTTCTTT.

This clonotype occurred a few times. The V call is TRBV20-1, the J call TRBJ1-5, with a possible D match to TRBD1 (5 bases). This CDR3 region has 14 residues. Germline CDR1 and CDR2: DFQATT and SNEGSKA (reference sequence). V dropped 0 bases and J dropped 4 bases, with 10 bases sitting between them. The CDR3 region is CSARDGTQNQPQHF. In DNA, the CDR3 is TGCAGTGCTAGAGATGGGACTCAAAATCAGCCCCAGCATTTT.

As regards this clonotype: A much more abundant neighbour one base away suggests this may be a read error. This chain connects TRBV10-3 to TRBJ2-5; 13 positions match TRBD2. Per the germline V gene, CDR1 is ENHRY and CDR2 is SYGVKD. J gave up 11 bases and V 6 bases, and 15 bases lay outside the gene matches. CDR3 length: 16 residues. The CDR3 reads CAISGTSGKLPNEQYF. The CDR3 nucleotides read TGTGCCATCAGCGGGACTAGCGGGAAGCTCCCAAATGAGCAGTACTTC.